Listed below are T cell receptor beta chains from one sample, sequenced in a study of T cell repertoires in cytomegalovirus infection. Which antigens these TCRs recognize remains unknown. TCRdb independently ran MiXCR on the reads; one entry per CDR3 protein. The table has around 100,000 distinct CDR3 sequences, 30% to 35% seen once. The sequencing here drew on CD8+ T cells from cultured PBMCs, taken from culture after CMV antigen stimulation. These receptors came from a human donor in good health (CMV status not recorded). Some clones in this sample may be carry-over from other donors' samples. CDR3s leave out the opening cysteine and the closing phenylalanine or tryptophan. Clone sizes are given selectively: once, few, many, or a class where the clone is expanded.

v_call	clone_size	j_call	cdr3_aa
TRBV7-3	few	TRBJ1-1	ASSLVQNTEAF
TRBV7-6	.	TRBJ2-7	ASSLGPGQGAYEQY
TRBV5-1	.	TRBJ2-2	ASSFTTALFSGELF
TRBV6-2/TRBV6-3	.	TRBJ2-7	ASSPGSTYEQY
TRBV4-3	.	TRBJ2-7	ASSQGMGYEQY
TRBV6-6	.	TRBJ2-7	ASSYAVSGAYEQY
TRBV7-9	many	TRBJ2-1	ASSPDSLLPINEQF
TRBV7-9	many	TRBJ2-5	ASSSPIGSGAYQETQY
TRBV7-9	.	TRBJ1-2	ASSPIHRQADVLT
TRBV6-6	.	TRBJ1-2	ASSNNIGGYT
TRBV5-4	.	TRBJ2-2	ASSLDQDRSTGELF
TRBV19	.	TRBJ2-3	ASAQGTDTQY
TRBV29-1	.	TRBJ2-1	SAAGREAYNEQF
TRBV19	.	TRBJ2-5	ASSFTTSGSDPQY
TRBV10-3	.	TRBJ2-1	AISPGAGGVFDEQF
TRBV4-1	few	TRBJ1-5	ASSQAGTGGSQPQH
TRBV6-4	.	TRBJ2-1	ASSDKPSNEQF
TRBV7-4	.	TRBJ2-2	ASSLVGQLTGELF
TRBV4-1	.	TRBJ2-3	ASSQDLGTTDTQY
TRBV7-6	.	TRBJ2-7	ASSLATAVDEEQY
TRBV12-3/TRBV12-4	many	TRBJ1-2	ASSGQGTLNYGYT
TRBV11-2	many	TRBJ2-2	ASSLGLGSPNTGELF